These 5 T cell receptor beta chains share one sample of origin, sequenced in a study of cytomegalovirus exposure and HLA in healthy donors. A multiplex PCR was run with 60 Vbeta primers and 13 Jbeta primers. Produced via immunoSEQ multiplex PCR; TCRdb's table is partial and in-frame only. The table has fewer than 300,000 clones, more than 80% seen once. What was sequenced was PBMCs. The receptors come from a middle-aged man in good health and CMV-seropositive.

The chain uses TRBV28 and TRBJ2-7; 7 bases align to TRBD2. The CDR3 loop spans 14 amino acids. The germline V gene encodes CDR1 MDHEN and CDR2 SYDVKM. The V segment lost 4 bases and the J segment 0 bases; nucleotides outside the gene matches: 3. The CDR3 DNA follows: TGTGCCAGCAGTTCGGGCGGGGGCTCCTACGAGCAGTACTTC. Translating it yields CASSSGGGSYEQYF.

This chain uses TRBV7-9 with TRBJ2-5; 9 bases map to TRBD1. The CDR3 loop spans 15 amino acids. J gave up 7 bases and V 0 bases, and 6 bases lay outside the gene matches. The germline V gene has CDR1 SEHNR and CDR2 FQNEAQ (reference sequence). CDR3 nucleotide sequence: TGTGCCAGCAGCTTAGCTAGGACAGGGGACCGGACCCAGTACTTC. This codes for CASSLARTGDRTQYF.

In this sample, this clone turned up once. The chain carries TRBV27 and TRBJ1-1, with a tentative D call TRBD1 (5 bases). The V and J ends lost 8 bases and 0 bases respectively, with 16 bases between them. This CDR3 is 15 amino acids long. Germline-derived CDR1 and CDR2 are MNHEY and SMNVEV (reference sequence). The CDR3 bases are TGTGCCAGCGGCGATACGGGACTCCTGAACACTGAAGCTTTCTTT. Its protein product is CASGDTGLLNTEAFF.

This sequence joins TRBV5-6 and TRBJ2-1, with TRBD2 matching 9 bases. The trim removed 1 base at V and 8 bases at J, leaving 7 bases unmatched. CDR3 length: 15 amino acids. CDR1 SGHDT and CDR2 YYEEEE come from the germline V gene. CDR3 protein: CASSLRGRARDEQFF. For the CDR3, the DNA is TGTGCCAGCAGCTTGCGCGGGAGGGCCCGGGATGAGCAGTTCTTC. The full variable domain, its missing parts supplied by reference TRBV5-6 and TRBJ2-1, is DAGVTQSPTHLIKTRGQQVTLRCSPKSGHDTVSWYQQALGQGPQFIFQYYEEEERQRGNFPDRFSGHQFPNYSSELNVNALLLGDSALYLCASSLRGRARDEQFFGPGTRLTVL.

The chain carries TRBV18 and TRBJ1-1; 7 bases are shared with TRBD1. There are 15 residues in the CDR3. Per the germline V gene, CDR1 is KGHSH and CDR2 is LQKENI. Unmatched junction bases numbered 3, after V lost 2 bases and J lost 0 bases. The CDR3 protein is CASSPDRALNTEAFF. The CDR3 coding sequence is TGTGCCAGCTCACCAGACAGGGCCCTGAACACTGAAGCTTTCTTT.